This T cell receptor (beta chain) was recovered during a study of response to subunit inactivated influenza vaccine. Study results and caveats: Every seasonal influenza vaccination brings in few new T cells, the authors suggested.

V shed 5 bases, J shed 9 bases, and the junction held 9 bases outside the gene matches. CDR1 and CDR2 (germline): SGHTA, FQGTGA. The CDR3 is 13 residues long. Note on this clonotype: Its target is not known.

TCRdb re-called the RT-PCR reads through MiXCR, storing one row per CDR3 protein. The sample carries under 850,000 distinct CDR3 sequences, about 18% recorded once. The chain has TRBV7-3 and TRBJ2-7; 8 positions match TRBD1. The clonotype comes from a man in his forties or fifties who received an inactivated influenza vaccine. The starting material was PBMCs from blood, obtained about 5 days after vaccination. The CDR3 region has the DNA TGTGCCAGCAGCACCGAACGGACAGGGCGGCAGTACTTC. It codes for CASSTERTGRQYF.